This passage covers 5 T cell receptor beta chains from one sample sequenced in a study of blood T cells in healthy people across ages. Through a sample-barcoded 5' primer and a J-beta primer mix, a second PCR was run for roughly 6 to 11 cycles. TCRdb re-analysed the 5' RACE reads in MiXCR, keeping a single row per CDR3 protein. The sample has about 1.4 million distinct CDR3 sequences, 59% seen once. The sample taken for sequencing was blood. These receptors were taken from a man between 18 and 35 years old in good health.

The chain joins TRBV7-2 to TRBJ2-4, with D uncertain. The end of the DNA fits TRBJ2-7 better, so the J call may be wrong. The CDR3 covers 14 residues. Germline V gives CDR1 SGHTA, CDR2 FQGNSA. CDR3 sequence (DNA): TGTGCCAGCAGCTTAGTTATAAATACCTACGAGCAGTACTTC. Translated: CASSLVINTYEQYF.

V gene TRBV6-2 or TRBV6-3 combines with J gene TRBJ1-1; D gene uncertain. Germline V CDR1 and CDR2: MNHEY, SVGEGT. The V gene lost 4 bases and the J gene lost 0 bases, with 6 bases spanning the gap. This CDR3 has 13 amino acids. The CDR3 region has the DNA TGTGCCAGCAGTTCCCAGGTGAACACTGAAGCTTTCTTT. Amino acids: CASSSQVNTEAFF.

Note on this clonotype: The conserved final phenylalanine or tryptophan is absent from the CDR3, which likely points to a read error. The rearrangement uses TRBV20-1 and TRBJ2-5, with D maybe TRBD2 (5 bases). The DNA end favors TRBJ2-7, so the J call may be wrong. Germline V gene sequence: CDR1 DFQATT, CDR2 SNEGSKA (reference sequence). The CDR3 runs 13 residues. CDR3 in DNA: TGCAGTGCTAGAGATATTAGCGCCTACGAGCAGTACCTC. Translating it yields CSARDISAYEQYL.

The chain carries TRBV15 and TRBJ2-5; 10 bases line up with TRBD2. The CDR3 sequence is 14 residues long. Germline V gene lookup returns CDR1 LNHNV and CDR2 YYDKDF (reference sequence). The ends lost 0 bases at V and 13 bases at J; junction bases unmatched: 8. The CDR3, as DNA: TGTGCCACCAGCAGAGATTGGACTAGCGGACCCCGGTACTTC. Protein product: CATSRDWTSGPRYF.

The V call is TRBV20-1, the J call TRBJ1-2, with D perhaps matching TRBD1 (5 bases). The CDR3 is 10 amino acids. V was trimmed by 4 bases and J by 8 bases, leaving 8 bases between them. Germline assignment: CDR1 DFQATT and CDR2 SNEGSKA (reference sequence). CDR3 coding DNA: TGCAGTGCTACCGGGGACGGCTACACCTTC. Residues: CSATGDGYTF.